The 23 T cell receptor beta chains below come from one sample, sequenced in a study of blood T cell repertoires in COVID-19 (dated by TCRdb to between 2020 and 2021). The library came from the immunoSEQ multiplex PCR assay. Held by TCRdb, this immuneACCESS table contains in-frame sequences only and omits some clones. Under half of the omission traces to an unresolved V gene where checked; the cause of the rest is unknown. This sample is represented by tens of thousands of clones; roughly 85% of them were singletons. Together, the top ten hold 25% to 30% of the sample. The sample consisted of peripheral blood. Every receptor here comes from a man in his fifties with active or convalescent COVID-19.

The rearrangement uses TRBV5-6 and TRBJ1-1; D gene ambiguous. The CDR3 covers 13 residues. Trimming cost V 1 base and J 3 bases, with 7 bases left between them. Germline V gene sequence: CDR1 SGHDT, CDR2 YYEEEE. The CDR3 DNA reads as TGTGCCAGCAGCTTGCCACAGTACACTGAAGCTTTCTTT. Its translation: CASSLPQYTEAFF.

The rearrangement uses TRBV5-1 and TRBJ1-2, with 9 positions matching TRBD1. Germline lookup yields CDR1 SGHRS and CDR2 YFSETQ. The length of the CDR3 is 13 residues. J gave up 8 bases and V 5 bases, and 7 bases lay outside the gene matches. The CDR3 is CASSPGTGTGYTF. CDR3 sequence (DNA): TGCGCCAGCAGTCCAGGGACAGGGACCGGCTACACCTTC.

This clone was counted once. Written as DNA, the CDR3 is TGTGCCAGCAGCTTATCAAGCGGGAGGGAATACGAGCAGTACTTC. Translating gives CASSLSSGREYEQYF. The genes are TRBV11-2 and TRBJ2-7; 10 bases fit TRBD2. J gave up 4 bases and V 2 bases, and 5 bases lay outside the gene matches. This CDR3 has 15 residues. CDR1 and CDR2 from the germline V gene are SGHAT and FQNNGV. Variable domain in full (rest from reference TRBV11-2 and TRBJ2-7): EAGVAQSPRYKIIEKRQSVAFWCNPISGHATLYWYQQILGQGPKLLIQFQNNGVVDDSQLPKDRFSAERLKGVDSTLKIQPAKLEDSAVYLCASSLSSGREYEQYFGPGTRLTVT.

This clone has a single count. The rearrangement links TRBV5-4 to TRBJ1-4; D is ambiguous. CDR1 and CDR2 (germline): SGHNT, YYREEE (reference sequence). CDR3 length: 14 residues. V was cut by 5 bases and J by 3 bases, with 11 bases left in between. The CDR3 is CASSQRGANEKLFF. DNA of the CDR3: TGTGCCAGCAGTCAGCGGGGTGCTAATGAAAAACTGTTTTTT.

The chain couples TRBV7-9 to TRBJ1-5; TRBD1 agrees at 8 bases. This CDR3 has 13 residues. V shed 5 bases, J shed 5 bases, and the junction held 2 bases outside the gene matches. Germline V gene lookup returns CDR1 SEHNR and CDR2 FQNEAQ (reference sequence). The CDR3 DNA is TGTGCCAGCAGCCCGACAGGGGATCAGCCCCAGCATTTT. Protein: CASSPTGDQPQHF.

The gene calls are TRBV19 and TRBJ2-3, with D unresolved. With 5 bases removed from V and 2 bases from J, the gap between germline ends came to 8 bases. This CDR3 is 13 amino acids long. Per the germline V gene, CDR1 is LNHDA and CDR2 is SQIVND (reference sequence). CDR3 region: CASSFPYTDTQYF. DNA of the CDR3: TGTGCCAGTAGTTTTCCCTACACAGATACGCAGTATTTT.

CDR3 in DNA: TGTGCCAGCAGCTTGACCTCGGGACAAACATACGGGACCCGATCCATGTACGAGCAGTACTTC. This sequence encodes CASSLTSGQTYGTRSMYEQYF. The chain recombines TRBV7-6 with TRBJ2-7; a weak D match, TRBD1 (6 bases). Trimming took off 3 bases at V and 4 bases at J, with 34 bases between the two ends. From germline, CDR1 is SGHVS and CDR2 FNYEAQ. The CDR3 contains 21 residues.

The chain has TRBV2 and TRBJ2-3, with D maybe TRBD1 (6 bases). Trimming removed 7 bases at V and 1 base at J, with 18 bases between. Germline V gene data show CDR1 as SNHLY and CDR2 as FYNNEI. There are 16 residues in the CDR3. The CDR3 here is CASTETLAGGTDTQYF. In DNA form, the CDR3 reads TGTGCCAGCACCGAAACATTGGCAGGGGGCACAGATACGCAGTATTTT.

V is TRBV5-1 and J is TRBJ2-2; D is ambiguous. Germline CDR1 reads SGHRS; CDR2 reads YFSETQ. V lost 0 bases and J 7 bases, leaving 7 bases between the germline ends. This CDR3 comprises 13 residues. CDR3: CASSLAVFGELFF. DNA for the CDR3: TGCGCCAGCAGCTTGGCCGTTTTCGGGGAGCTGTTTTTT.

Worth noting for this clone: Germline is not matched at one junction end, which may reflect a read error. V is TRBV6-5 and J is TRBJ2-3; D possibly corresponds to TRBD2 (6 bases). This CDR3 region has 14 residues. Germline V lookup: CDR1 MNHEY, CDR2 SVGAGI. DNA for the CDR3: TGTGCCAGCAGCTACTCAGGAGGGCGGAATACGCAGTATTTT. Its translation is CASSYSGGRNTQYF.

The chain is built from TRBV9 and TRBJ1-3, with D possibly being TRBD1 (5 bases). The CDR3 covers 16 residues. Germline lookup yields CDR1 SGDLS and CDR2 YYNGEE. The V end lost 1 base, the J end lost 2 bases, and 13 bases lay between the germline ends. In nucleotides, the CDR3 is TGTGCCAGCAGCGTACGGGGGTTGGTCCCTGGAAACACCATATATTTT. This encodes CASSVRGLVPGNTIYF.

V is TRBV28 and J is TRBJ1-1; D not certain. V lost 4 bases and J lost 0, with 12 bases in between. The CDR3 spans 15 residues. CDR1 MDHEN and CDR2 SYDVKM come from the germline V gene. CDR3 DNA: TGTGCCAGCAGTTGGCAGGCCCTTATGAACACTGAAGCTTTCTTT. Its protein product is CASSWQALMNTEAFF.

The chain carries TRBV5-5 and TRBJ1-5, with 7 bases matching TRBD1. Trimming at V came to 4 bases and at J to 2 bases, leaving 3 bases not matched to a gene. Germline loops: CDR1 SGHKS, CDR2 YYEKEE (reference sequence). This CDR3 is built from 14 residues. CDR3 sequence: CASSPTGGNQPQHF. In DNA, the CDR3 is TGTGCCAGCAGCCCAACAGGGGGCAATCAGCCCCAGCATTTT. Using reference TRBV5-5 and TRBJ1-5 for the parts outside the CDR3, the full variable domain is DAGVTQSPTHLIKTRGQQVTLRCSPISGHKSVSWYQQVLGQGPQFIFQYYEKEERGRGNFPDRFSARQFPNYSSELNVNALLLGDSALYLCASSPTGGNQPQHFGDGTRLSIL.

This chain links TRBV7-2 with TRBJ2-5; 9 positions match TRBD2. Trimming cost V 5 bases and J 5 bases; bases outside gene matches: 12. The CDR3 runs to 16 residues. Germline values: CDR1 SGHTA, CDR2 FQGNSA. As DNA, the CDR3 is TGTGCCAGCAGCCGCGCAGCGGGGGGTACGTGGGAGACCCAGTACTTC. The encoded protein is CASSRAAGGTWETQYF. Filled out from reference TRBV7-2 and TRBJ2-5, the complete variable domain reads GAGVSQSPSNKVTEKGKDVELRCDPISGHTALYWYRQSLGQGLEFLIYFQGNSAPDKSGLPSDRFSAERTGGSVSTLTIQRTQQEDSAVYLCASSRAAGGTWETQYFGPGTRLLVL.

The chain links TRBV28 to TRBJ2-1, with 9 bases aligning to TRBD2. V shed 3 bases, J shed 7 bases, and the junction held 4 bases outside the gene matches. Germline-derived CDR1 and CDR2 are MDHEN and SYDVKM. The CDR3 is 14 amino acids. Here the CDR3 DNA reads TGTGCCAGCAGTTTCGCGGGAGGGCAAAATGAGCAGTTCTTC. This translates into CASSFAGGQNEQFF.

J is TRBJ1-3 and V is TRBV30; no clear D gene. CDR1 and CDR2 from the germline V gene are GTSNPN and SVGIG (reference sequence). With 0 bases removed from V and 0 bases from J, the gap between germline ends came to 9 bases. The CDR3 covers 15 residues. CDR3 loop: CAWSVQMFSGNTIYF. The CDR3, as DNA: TGTGCCTGGAGTGTACAGATGTTCTCTGGAAACACCATATATTTT.

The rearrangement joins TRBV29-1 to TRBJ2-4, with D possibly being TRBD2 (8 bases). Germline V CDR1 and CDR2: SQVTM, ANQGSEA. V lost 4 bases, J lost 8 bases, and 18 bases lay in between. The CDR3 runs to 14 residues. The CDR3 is CSVAYGTAGDIQYF. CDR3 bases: TGCAGCGTTGCGTACGGGACAGCGGGGGACATTCAGTACTTC.

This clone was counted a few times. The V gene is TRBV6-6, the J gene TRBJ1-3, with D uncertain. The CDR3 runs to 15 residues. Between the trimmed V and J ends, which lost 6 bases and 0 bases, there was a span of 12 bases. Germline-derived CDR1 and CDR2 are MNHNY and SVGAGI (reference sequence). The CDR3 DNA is TGTGCCAGCAGCGATGGACTGATCTCTGGAAACACCATATATTTT. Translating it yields CASSDGLISGNTIYF.

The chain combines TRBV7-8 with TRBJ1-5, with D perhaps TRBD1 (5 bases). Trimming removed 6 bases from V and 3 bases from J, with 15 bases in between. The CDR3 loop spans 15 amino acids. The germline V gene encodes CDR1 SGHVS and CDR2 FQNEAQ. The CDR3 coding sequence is TGTGCCAGCAGTCAAATCGGGGGAATCAATCAGCCCCAGCATTTT. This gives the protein CASSQIGGINQPQHF.

CDR3 amino acids: CASSYVTGQETQYF. The CDR3 DNA is TGTGCCAGCAGTTACGTAACAGGGCAAGAGACCCAGTACTTC. J is TRBJ2-5 and V is TRBV6-6; tentative D call: TRBD1 (6 bases). The CDR3 loop spans 14 amino acids. Germline loops: CDR1 MNHNY, CDR2 SVGAGI (reference sequence). V shed 2 bases and J shed 2 bases, with 9 bases lying between them.

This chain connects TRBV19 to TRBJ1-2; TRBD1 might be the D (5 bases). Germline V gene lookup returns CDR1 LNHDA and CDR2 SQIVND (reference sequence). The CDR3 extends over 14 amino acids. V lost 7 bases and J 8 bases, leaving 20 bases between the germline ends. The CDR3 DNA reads TGTGCCAGTACCATGCGGGGACCGGTGGGAGGCTACACCTTC. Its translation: CASTMRGPVGGYTF.

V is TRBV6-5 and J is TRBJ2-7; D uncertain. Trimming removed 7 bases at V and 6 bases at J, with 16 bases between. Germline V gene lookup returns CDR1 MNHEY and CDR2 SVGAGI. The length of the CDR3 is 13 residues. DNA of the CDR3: TGTGCCAGCAAGTCAGTGGTTACCAGCGAGCAGTACTTC. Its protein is CASKSVVTSEQYF.

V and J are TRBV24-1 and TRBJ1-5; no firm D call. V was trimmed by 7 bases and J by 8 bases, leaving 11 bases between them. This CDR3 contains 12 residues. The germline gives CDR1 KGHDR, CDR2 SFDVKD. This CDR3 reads CATSATMEPQHF. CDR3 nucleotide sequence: TGTGCCACCAGCGCCACTATGGAGCCCCAGCATTTT.